This entry features one T cell receptor beta chain sequence. What it recognizes is unknown. The sample is drawn from a study of graft-versus-host responses after intestinal transplantation. About the study: Recipients received multivisceral, liver-intestinal, or isolated intestinal transplants.

The table came from immunoSEQ multiplex PCR; TCRdb's copy has only in-frame clones and leaves some out. The table shows about 90,000 clones, with approximately 90% occurring only once. This CDR3 contains 13 residues. V shed 4 bases and J 5 bases; nucleotides not matched to a gene: 5. Germline lookup yields CDR1 GTSNPN and CDR2 SVGIG (reference sequence). Sequencing used unstimulated CD4+ T cells sorted from spleen or lymph node cells, obtained before transplant. The rearrangement uses TRBV30 and TRBJ1-2; 9 bases align to TRBD1. This TCR derives from a human donor who was the organ donor for an intestinal transplant. CDR3 bases: TGTGCCTGGACCCCCGGGACAGGGTATGGCTACACCTTC. This sequence encodes CAWTPGTGYGYTF.